The source of this TCR beta chain is a study of blood T cell repertoires in COVID-19. This clone was seen more than once but under ten times. Assay: immunoSEQ multiplex PCR; the TCRdb copy retains only in-frame clones and omits some. The data show some 170,000 clones, with over 75% seen just once and approximately 6% held by the top ten. Trimming cost V 3 bases and J 2 bases, with 20 bases left between them. Germline CDR1 and CDR2: SGHDT and YYEEEE. This CDR3 has 17 residues. In terms of age and location, participants ranged from roughly 18 to 90 years and lived in about 25 US areas. Participants had their cohort set by participant-reported clinical history.

The chain recombines TRBV5-6 with TRBJ1-1, with a possible D match to TRBD1 (5 bases). Sequencing input: PBMCs or T cells enriched from blood (not recorded which). This receptor was taken from a man aged 35 to 55 who had recovered from COVID-19. DNA for the CDR3: TGTGCCAGCAGCTCTTCTAGATGGAGGGGAAAAAACACTGAAGCTTTCTTT. Protein sequence: CASSSSRWRGKNTEAFF. Variable domain in full (rest from reference TRBV5-6 and TRBJ1-1): DAGVTQSPTHLIKTRGQQVTLRCSPKSGHDTVSWYQQALGQGPQFIFQYYEEEERQRGNFPDRFSGHQFPNYSSELNVNALLLGDSALYLCASSSSRWRGKNTEAFFGQGTRLTVV.